This TCR beta chain was observed in a study of vaccination effects on CD4 cells after COVID-19. Before any sequencing was done, the ViraFEST assay used viral peptide pools to expand antigen-specific CD4+ T cells. Subsequent to less than twelve days of culture, CD4+ T cells were isolated. Recipients of the vaccine had no prior SARS-CoV-2 infection and negative nucleocapsid antibodies. Study conclusions and caveats: Long after vaccination, the clones induced by infection and by vaccine shrank markedly in size.

Method: immunoSEQ multiplex PCR; TCRdb's copy keeps in-frame clones and lacks some. The table shows more than 40,000 clones, with approximately 80% occurring only once. The CDR3 loop spans 13 amino acids. Germline values: CDR1 MNHEY, CDR2 SVGAGI. The ends were cut back, 2 bases at V and 4 bases at J, with 6 bases in the middle. As concerns this clone: The target antigen is unknown.

The V gene is TRBV6-5, the J gene TRBJ1-5; D is possibly TRBD1 (5 bases). The sequencing used CD4+ T cells from PBMCs cultured with HCoV-NL63 spike peptides, collected before COVID-19 vaccination. The sequence was obtained from a human donor who received a COVID-19 vaccine. The CDR3 DNA reads as TGTGCCAGCAGTTACAACAGGAATCAGCCCCAGCATTTT. Its translation is CASSYNRNQPQHF.